This T cell receptor (beta chain) emerged from a study of glioma-infiltrating T cells after dendritic cell vaccination. Study conclusions and caveats: TCR clonality showed no direct relationship with survival.

This sample's time point: after dendritic cell vaccination, including at tumor progression/relapse. Fresh-frozen tumor tissue and more than two years of survival data were available for all. All glioblastoma patients lacked an isocitrate dehydrogenase mutation. Notes on this clone: Its cognate antigen is unknown.

Sequencing used immunoSEQ multiplex PCR; TCRdb keeps in-frame clones, though not all of them. The profile shows approximately 85,000 clones, around 85% of them singletons. This material consisted of blood, taken after dendritic cell vaccination. This TCR came from a human donor with glioblastoma.

CDR3 protein: CASSLSAGGLSDTQYF. In DNA, the CDR3 is TGTGCCAGCAGCTTAAGTGCGGGGGGGCTTTCAGATACGCAGTATTTT. This sequence joins TRBV13 and TRBJ2-3, with 9 bases lining up with TRBD2. The CDR3 contains 16 residues. Germline CDR1 PRHDT, CDR2 FYEKMQ (reference sequence). After removal of 2 bases from V and 4 bases from J, the junction contained 7 bases not matched to a gene. Together with reference TRBV13 and TRBJ2-3, the CDR3 gives the full variable domain: AAGVIQSPRHLIKEKRETATLKCYPIPRHDTVYWYQQGPGQDPQFLISFYEKMQSDKGSIPDRFSAQQFSDYHSELNMSSLELGDSALYFCASSLSAGGLSDTQYFGPGTRLTVL.